This entry lists 21 T cell receptor beta chains sequenced from one sample in a study of blood T cell repertoires in COVID-19. Libraries were prepared by immunoSEQ multiplex PCR; TCRdb keeps only in-frame clonotypes and omits some of them. The sample includes about 45,000 clones, around 90% of them seen just once. Sequenced input: peripheral blood. The receptors were gathered from a man between 65 and 85 years old with active COVID-19.

In its sample, this clone was seen once. The chain employs TRBV4-2 and TRBJ2-3; unclear D gene. Between the trimmed V and J ends, which lost 4 bases and 1 base, there was a span of 9 bases. The germline V gene encodes CDR1 LGHNA and CDR2 YNFKEQ. CDR3 length equals 14 residues. CDR3 bases: TGTGCCAGCAGCCTCCCTCGGGGCACAGATACGCAGTATTTT. Residues: CASSLPRGTDTQYF.

The V call is TRBV11-3, the J call TRBJ1-3, with TRBD1 as a possible D gene (6 bases). This CDR3 contains 13 residues. V lost 4 bases and J 4 bases, leaving 8 bases between the germline ends. From germline, CDR1 is SGHNT and CDR2 YENEEA. CDR3 residues: CASSSGQGNTIYF. The CDR3 bases are TGTGCCAGCAGCTCCGGACAGGGAAACACCATATATTTT.

J is TRBJ2-3 and V is TRBV29-1, with unresolved D. The V gene's germline CDR1 is SQVTM and CDR2 ANQGSEA. The CDR3 totals 11 residues. V was cut by 7 bases and J by 5 bases, with 10 bases left in between. The CDR3 is CSAYQIDTQYF. The CDR3 nucleotides read TGCAGCGCCTACCAAATAGATACGCAGTATTTT.

CDR3 sequence (DNA): TGTGCCAGCAGTGTTGGACAGGGTTTAGATACGCAGTATTTT. Residues: CASSVGQGLDTQYF. The chain links TRBV2 to TRBJ2-3, with 8 nucleotides matching TRBD1. The CDR3 is 14 residues long. Unmatched junction bases numbered 5, after V lost 4 bases and J lost 5 bases. Germline assignment: CDR1 SNHLY and CDR2 FYNNEI.

This rearrangement joins TRBV28 to TRBJ2-7; tentative D call: TRBD1 (5 bases). This CDR3 is built from 14 residues. Looked up from germline, CDR1 is MDHEN and CDR2 is SYDVKM. V was cut by 3 bases and J by 1 base, with 10 bases left in between. The CDR3 reads CASSLSDKSYEQYF. CDR3 bases: TGTGCCAGCAGTTTGTCGGACAAATCCTACGAGCAGTACTTC.

The rearrangement uses TRBV9 and TRBJ2-7, with 13 bases that match TRBD2. J was trimmed by 5 bases and V by 3 bases; bases with no gene match: 5. Germline CDR1 SGDLS, CDR2 YYNGEE. The CDR3 spans 15 residues. The CDR3, as DNA: TGTGCCAGCAGCGCGGGGACTAGCGGGAACCACGAGCAGTACTTC. It specifies CASSAGTSGNHEQYF.

This chain joins TRBV3-1 (or the pseudogene TRBV3-2) and TRBJ2-5, with TRBD2 identical over 9 bases. CDR3 length: 18 residues. V trimming: 4 bases; J trimming: 0 bases; junction bases outside the gene matches: 12. CDR1 is LGHDT and CDR2 is YNNKEL in the germline V gene (reference sequence). The CDR3 loop reads CASSRKSGTSTYQETQYF. The CDR3 nucleotides are TGTGCCAGCAGCCGAAAGAGCGGGACTAGCACGTACCAAGAGACCCAGTACTTC.

The chain links TRBV4-3 to TRBJ2-2; possibly TRBD2 for D (5 bases). Germline V gives CDR1 LGHNA, CDR2 YSLEER. This CDR3 contains 19 residues. V shed 0 bases and J shed 0 bases, with 17 bases lying between them. The CDR3 nucleotides are TGCGCCAGCAGCCAAGATAAGGTGGGAGTCGTCGCGAACACCGGGGAGCTGTTTTTT. Translating it yields CASSQDKVGVVANTGELFF.

The chain couples TRBV6-5 to TRBJ2-1, with TRBD2 matching 10 bases. Losses at the gene ends were 8 bases for V and 3 bases for J; bases not matched to a gene: 7. Germline V gives CDR1 MNHEY, CDR2 SVGAGI. The length of the CDR3 is 15 residues. This chain's CDR3 is CASSISGRLYNEQFF. The CDR3 nucleotides read TGTGCCAGCTCCATTAGCGGGAGGCTCTACAATGAGCAGTTCTTC.

The chain uses TRBV28 and TRBJ1-2; weak D call: TRBD1 (6 bases). Trimming took off 5 bases at V and 4 bases at J, with 14 bases between the two ends. The CDR3 is made up of 14 amino acids. CDR1 and CDR2 (germline): MDHEN, SYDVKM. For the CDR3, the DNA is TGTGCCAGCAGTCTCTCAGGGGCCCTCTATGGCTACACCTTC. This codes for CASSLSGALYGYTF.

The chain combines TRBV6-4 with TRBJ1-2, with D possibly TRBD1 on 5 matching bases. Germline CDR1 is MRHNA and CDR2 is SNTAGT. The CDR3 extends over 17 amino acids. V shed 2 bases and J shed 8 bases, with 24 bases lying between them. In DNA form, the CDR3 reads TGTGCCAGCAGTGACGACCGCCGTAGAGTCAGGGAGGGCGGCTACACCTTC. Translated: CASSDDRRRVREGGYTF.

V and J are TRBV19 and TRBJ1-5, with TRBD1 matching over 7 bases. The CDR3 runs to 12 residues. Germline CDR1 is LNHDA and CDR2 is SQIVND (reference sequence). The CDR3 reads CATTGGNQPQHF. The CDR3 region has the DNA TGTGCAACAACAGGGGGCAATCAGCCCCAGCATTTT.

The rearrangement joins TRBV7-9 to TRBJ1-3; possible D gene TRBD1, 5 bases. This CDR3 is 14 amino acids long. V was clipped by 3 bases and J by 6 bases, with 12 bases between them. Germline V gene lookup returns CDR1 SEHNR and CDR2 FQNEAQ (reference sequence). CDR3 nucleotide sequence: TGTGCCAGCAGCTTCGTACAGGCGGTAAACACCATATATTTT. Translating it yields CASSFVQAVNTIYF.

CDR3 sequence reads: CASSLSGRTYEQYF. DNA of the CDR3: TGTGCCAGCAGCTTGAGCGGCAGGACCTACGAGCAGTACTTC. This chain links TRBV11-2 with TRBJ2-7, with D possibly TRBD2 on 5 matching bases. CDR1 SGHAT and CDR2 FQNNGV come from the germline V gene. Trimming shortened V by 3 bases and J by 2 bases, and 11 bases separated the two germline ends. This CDR3 region has 14 residues.

The genes are TRBV7-3 and TRBJ2-3; TRBD2 agrees at 7 bases. Germline V gene lookup returns CDR1 SGHTA and CDR2 FQGTGA. V was clipped by 4 bases and J by 4 bases; unmatched bases: 14. The CDR3 covers 17 residues. The CDR3 loop reads CASSSRLGGSRADTQYF. CDR3 nucleotides: TGTGCCAGCAGCTCTCGACTGGGGGGGAGTCGCGCAGATACGCAGTATTTT.

In DNA, the CDR3 is TGCGCCAGCAGCCAAGATATTTTCCCTCGTGCTAGCTCCTACGAGCAGTACTTC. It translates to CASSQDIFPRASSYEQYF. The chain has TRBV4-3 and TRBJ2-7; D gene ambiguous. Germline V CDR1 and CDR2: LGHNA, YSLEER. Trimming stripped 0 bases from V and 0 bases from J, with 18 bases between. This CDR3 has 18 amino acids.

Here the CDR3 DNA reads TGTGCCAGCAGTATACAGGGGGCGCGTGAAAAACTGTTTTTT. Its protein product is CASSIQGAREKLFF. The genes are TRBV28 and TRBJ1-4; 9 bases match TRBD1. J lost 7 bases, V lost 5 bases, and 5 bases had no gene match. CDR1 and CDR2 from the germline V gene are MDHEN and SYDVKM. The CDR3 loop spans 14 amino acids.

The chain has TRBV20-1 and TRBJ2-7; tentatively, D is TRBD1 (6 bases). CDR3 length: 13 amino acids. CDR1 DFQATT and CDR2 SNEGSKA come from the germline V gene (reference sequence). Trimming took off 3 bases at V and 4 bases at J, with 13 bases between the two ends. This CDR3 is CSASGQGRYEQYF. The CDR3 DNA sequence: TGCAGTGCTAGTGGGCAGGGGCGGTACGAGCAGTACTTC.

The CDR3 loop reads CASSLGTGKVDGYTF. The CDR3 DNA is TGTGCCAGCAGCTTGGGGACAGGGAAAGTCGATGGCTACACCTTC. This chain links TRBV7-6 with TRBJ1-2; 9 bases are a match to TRBD1. CDR1 is SGHVS, CDR2 FNYEAQ, per germline. The CDR3 is made up of 15 amino acids. The J segment lost 6 bases and the V segment lost 3 bases, leaving 8 bases of the junction unmatched.

As regards this clone: At one of its ends the junction is not consistent with the germline gene, which may arise from a read error. This chain joins TRBV7-7 and TRBJ1-6; 7 bases fit TRBD1. Germline CDR1 reads SSHAT; CDR2 reads FNYEAQ (reference sequence). This CDR3 spans 17 amino acids. The CDR3 nucleotides read TGTGCTAGCAGCTTAGTGACAGGGCCTACCTATAATTCACCCCTCCACTTT. This codes for CASSLVTGPTYNSPLHF.

The chain employs TRBV5-6 and TRBJ2-5, with D unresolved. Germline loops: CDR1 SGHDT, CDR2 YYEEEE. V lost 2 bases and J 2 bases, leaving 4 bases between the germline ends. This CDR3 comprises 12 residues. The CDR3, as DNA: TGTGCCAGCAGCTTTAGACAAGAGACCCAGTACTTC. Its protein product is CASSFRQETQYF.